These 20 T cell receptor beta chains share one sample of origin, sequenced in a study of long-term antiretroviral therapy in people with HIV. The immunoSEQ assay was v3.0, run at survey level. Sequenced by immunoSEQ multiplex PCR; TCRdb stores in-frame clones only, minus some. This sample yields tens of thousands of clones, of which about 86% are seen a single time; around 15% belongs to the top ten. Specimen: unsorted PBMCs, collected 1.2 years after starting antiretroviral therapy. The receptors derive from a man aged 50 to 60 with HIV.

The chain recombines TRBV4-3 with TRBJ1-5; D is perhaps TRBD1 (6 bases). V shed 1 base and J shed 4 bases, with 11 bases lying between them. Germline V gene sequence: CDR1 LGHNA, CDR2 YSLEER. This CDR3 region has 15 residues. The CDR3 loop reads CASSQVRGANQPQHF. CDR3 nucleotides: TGCGCCAGCAGCCAAGTGAGGGGGGCGAATCAGCCCCAGCATTTT.

This clone turned up a few times. This chain links TRBV2 with TRBJ2-7, with 11 bases lining up with TRBD1. The CDR3 loop spans 14 amino acids. Germline assignment: CDR1 SNHLY and CDR2 FYNNEI. J gave up 6 bases and V 6 bases, and 7 bases lay outside the gene matches. As DNA, the CDR3 is TGTGCCAGCAGCCGGGACAGGGGGTTTTCCGAGCAGTACTTC. It translates to CASSRDRGFSEQYF.

The chain employs TRBV7-8 and TRBJ1-6, with D unresolved. The CDR3 covers 14 residues. V was pared by 4 bases and J by 0 bases, with 4 bases between. Germline V CDR1 and CDR2: SGHVS, FQNEAQ. The CDR3 DNA sequence: TGTGCCAGCAGCTCCGGCTCCTATAATTCACCCCTCCACTTT. Translated: CASSSGSYNSPLHF.

This sequence joins TRBV29-1 and TRBJ1-2; possibly TRBD1 for D (6 bases). V shed 4 bases and J shed 8 bases, with 14 bases lying between them. The V gene's germline CDR1 is SQVTM and CDR2 ANQGSEA. There are 12 residues in the CDR3. The CDR3: CSVVLQGGGYTF. The CDR3 DNA follows: TGCAGCGTTGTCCTACAGGGTGGAGGCTACACCTTC.

The rearrangement uses TRBV7-9 and TRBJ2-7; D ambiguous. The V gene lost 3 bases and the J gene lost 4 bases, with 13 bases spanning the gap. The length of the CDR3 is 14 residues. The germline V gene encodes CDR1 SEHNR and CDR2 FQNEAQ (reference sequence). This CDR3 is CASSLSGLIYEQYF. As DNA, the CDR3 is TGTGCCAGCAGCTTGTCCGGGTTGATATACGAGCAGTACTTC.

J is TRBJ2-7 and V is TRBV2, with 8 bases that match TRBD1. The V gene end was trimmed by 7 bases and the J gene end by 1 base; junction bases not matched to a gene: 3. The CDR3 extends over 13 amino acids. The V gene's germline CDR1 is SNHLY and CDR2 FYNNEI. The CDR3 region has the DNA TGTGCCAGCACCCGACAGGGGTCCTACGAGCAGTACTTC. Translated: CASTRQGSYEQYF.

The rearrangement joins TRBV15 to TRBJ2-3; D not certain. Trimming shortened V by 0 bases and J by 3 bases, and 4 bases separated the two germline ends. CDR3 length: 13 residues. Germline V gene lookup returns CDR1 LNHNV and CDR2 YYDKDF (reference sequence). CDR3 in DNA: TGTGCCACCAGCAGAGATCGAACAGATACGCAGTATTTT. Translated, it gives CATSRDRTDTQYF. Combining the CDR3 with reference TRBV15 and TRBJ2-3 gives the whole variable domain DAMVIQNPRYQVTQFGKPVTLSCSQTLNHNVMYWYQQKSSQAPKLLFHYYDKDFNNEADTPDNFQSRRPNTSFCFLDIRSPGLGDTAMYLCATSRDRTDTQYFGPGTRLTVL.

This clone has a single count. The V call is TRBV29-1, the J call TRBJ1-1; D is unclear. The CDR3 runs 12 residues. V dropped 6 bases and J dropped 4 bases, with 12 bases sitting between them. The germline gives CDR1 SQVTM, CDR2 ANQGSEA. The CDR3 sequence: CSVVASSTEAFF. CDR3 nucleotides: TGCAGCGTCGTTGCCTCCAGCACTGAAGCTTTCTTT. Full variable domain (outside the CDR3, taken from reference TRBV29-1 and TRBJ1-1): SAVISQKPSRDICQRGTSLTIQCQVDSQVTMMFWYRQQPGQSLTLIATANQGSEATYESGFVIDKFPISRPNLTFSTLTVSNMSPEDSSIYLCSVVASSTEAFFGQGTRLTVV.

This chain joins TRBV28 and TRBJ1-1; 7 nucleotides agree with TRBD1. The CDR3 spans 15 residues. The trim removed 3 bases at V and 4 bases at J, leaving 8 bases unmatched. Germline V lookup: CDR1 MDHEN, CDR2 SYDVKM. CDR3 DNA sequence: TGTGCCAGCAGTTTTGCCGGACAGGTAGGCACTGAAGCTTTCTTT. It is translated as CASSFAGQVGTEAFF.

The rearrangement joins TRBV5-1 to TRBJ2-1; D may correspond to TRBD1 or TRBD2 (5 bases each). The germline V gene has CDR1 SGHRS and CDR2 YFSETQ. V lost 0 bases and J 6 bases, leaving 16 bases between the germline ends. The CDR3 covers 16 residues. The CDR3 bases are TGCGCCAGCAGCTTGGGGGGGACGAGTAGGGTCAATGAGCAGTTCTTC. It is translated as CASSLGGTSRVNEQFF.

The gene calls are TRBV6-5 and TRBJ2-2; D might be TRBD2 (6 bases). Germline V lookup: CDR1 MNHEY, CDR2 SVGAGI. Trimming took 2 bases from V and 6 from J, leaving 13 bases between them. The CDR3 is 15 amino acids. This CDR3 is CASSYLGGSAGELFF. The CDR3 DNA follows: TGTGCCAGCAGTTACCTCGGGGGTTCAGCCGGGGAGCTGTTTTTT.

This clone was seen more than once but under ten times. This rearrangement joins TRBV27 to TRBJ2-2; 11 positions agree with TRBD1. The CDR3 spans 22 residues. From germline, CDR1 is MNHEY and CDR2 SMNVEV (reference sequence). With 0 bases clipped from V and 3 bases from J, the junction kept 18 bases outside the gene matches. CDR3 nucleotide sequence: TGTGCCAGCAGTTTATCCCCAGCGGACAGGGGGCTTTACCCGCGGGACACCGGGGAGCTGTTTTTT. It encodes CASSLSPADRGLYPRDTGELFF.

This clone occurred once. The chain employs TRBV2 and TRBJ1-2, with D maybe TRBD1 (5 bases). In germline, CDR1 is SNHLY, CDR2 FYNNEI. The CDR3 spans 15 residues. V was clipped by 7 bases and J by 4 bases, with 19 bases between them. CDR3 amino acids: CASMGSPQGFYGYTF. CDR3 nucleotide sequence: TGTGCCAGCATGGGTTCCCCTCAGGGTTTCTATGGCTACACCTTC.

V usage is TRBV29-1 and J usage is TRBJ2-3; perhaps TRBD2 as D (6 bases). V shed 0 bases and J shed 6 bases, with 13 bases lying between them. The germline CDR1 and CDR2 sequences are SQVTM and ANQGSEA. The CDR3 loop spans 14 amino acids. The CDR3 DNA sequence: TGCAGCGTTGAAGAGAGGCGGGGCCCGGATACGCAGTATTTT. This codes for CSVEERRGPDTQYF.

This sequence joins TRBV19 and TRBJ1-3; D is ambiguous. Germline V gene data show CDR1 as LNHDA and CDR2 as SQIVND (reference sequence). Trimming removed 8 bases at V and 4 bases at J, with 18 bases between. The CDR3 runs 15 residues. DNA of the CDR3: TGTGCCAGTTTTTCGCCGGGCCGAACGGGAAACACCATATATTTT. It is translated as CASFSPGRTGNTIYF.

The chain has TRBV19 and TRBJ1-5; 7 bases agree with TRBD1. V trimming: 5 bases; J trimming: 5 bases; junction bases outside the gene matches: 6. CDR1 LNHDA and CDR2 SQIVND come from the germline V gene (reference sequence). This CDR3 region has 14 residues. CDR3 in amino acids: CASSLRQGHQPQHF. Here the CDR3 DNA reads TGTGCCAGTAGTCTTCGACAGGGTCATCAGCCCCAGCATTTT.

CDR3 amino acids: CASSVDQFTYEQYF. CDR3 coding DNA: TGTGCCAGCAGCGTAGATCAGTTCACCTACGAGCAGTACTTC. The chain has TRBV9 and TRBJ2-7, with unresolved D. CDR1 is SGDLS and CDR2 is YYNGEE in the germline V gene. Trimming removed 0 bases from V and 2 bases from J, with 9 bases in between. This CDR3 has 14 residues. Together with reference TRBV9 and TRBJ2-7, the CDR3 gives the full variable domain: DSGVTQTPKHLITATGQRVTLRCSPRSGDLSVYWYQQSLDQGLQFLIQYYNGEERAKGNILERFSAQQFPDLHSELNLSSLELGDSALYFCASSVDQFTYEQYFGPGTRLTVT.

This chain uses TRBV5-6 with TRBJ1-6; the match to TRBD1 covers 8 bases. This CDR3 spans 18 amino acids. V lost 0 bases to trimming and J lost 0 bases; unmatched junction nucleotides: 5. CDR1 is SGHDT and CDR2 is YYEEEE in the germline V gene. The CDR3 DNA is TGTGCCAGCAGCTTGGAGGCAGGGGGCGTCTCCTATAATTCACCCCTCCACTTT. This codes for CASSLEAGGVSYNSPLHF. Full variable domain (missing parts from reference TRBV5-6 and TRBJ1-6): DAGVTQSPTHLIKTRGQQVTLRCSPKSGHDTVSWYQQALGQGPQFIFQYYEEEERQRGNFPDRFSGHQFPNYSSELNVNALLLGDSALYLCASSLEAGGVSYNSPLHFGNGTRLTVT.

The chain has TRBV5-4 and TRBJ2-3, with D perhaps matching TRBD2 (5 bases). V dropped 2 bases and J dropped 2 bases, with 12 bases sitting between them. The CDR3 runs to 15 residues. From germline, CDR1 is SGHNT and CDR2 YYREEE (reference sequence). CDR3 bases: TGTGCCAGCAGCTTTTACAGCGGCAACACAGATACGCAGTATTTT. Amino acids: CASSFYSGNTDTQYF. The variable domain in full, completed from reference TRBV5-4 and TRBJ2-3, reads ETGVTQSPTHLIKTRGQQVTLRCSSQSGHNTVSWYQQALGQGPQFIFQYYREEENGRGNFPPRFSGLQFPNYSSELNVNALELDDSALYLCASSFYSGNTDTQYFGPGTRLTVL.

This clone was observed a few times. The chain recombines TRBV19 with TRBJ1-3, with D tentatively TRBD1 (6 bases). Trimming left V 7 bases short and J 0 bases short, with 13 bases between. CDR3 length: 15 amino acids. CDR1 is LNHDA, CDR2 SQIVND, per germline (reference sequence). CDR3 nucleotides: TGTGCCAGTACCACCTCAGGGGCCTCTGGAAACACCATATATTTT. Translated: CASTTSGASGNTIYF.